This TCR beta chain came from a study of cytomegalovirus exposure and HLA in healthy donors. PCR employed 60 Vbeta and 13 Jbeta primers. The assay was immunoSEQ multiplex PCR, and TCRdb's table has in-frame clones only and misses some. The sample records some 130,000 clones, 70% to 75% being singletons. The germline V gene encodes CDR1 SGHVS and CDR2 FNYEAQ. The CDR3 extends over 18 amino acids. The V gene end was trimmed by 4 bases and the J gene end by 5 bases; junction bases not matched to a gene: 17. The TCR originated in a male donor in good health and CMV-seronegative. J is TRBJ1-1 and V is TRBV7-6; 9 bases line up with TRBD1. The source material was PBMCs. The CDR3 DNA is TGTGCCAGCAGCTCAACATGGACAGGGGCCCACACCGGGACTGAAGCTTTCTTT. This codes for CASSSTWTGAHTGTEAFF.